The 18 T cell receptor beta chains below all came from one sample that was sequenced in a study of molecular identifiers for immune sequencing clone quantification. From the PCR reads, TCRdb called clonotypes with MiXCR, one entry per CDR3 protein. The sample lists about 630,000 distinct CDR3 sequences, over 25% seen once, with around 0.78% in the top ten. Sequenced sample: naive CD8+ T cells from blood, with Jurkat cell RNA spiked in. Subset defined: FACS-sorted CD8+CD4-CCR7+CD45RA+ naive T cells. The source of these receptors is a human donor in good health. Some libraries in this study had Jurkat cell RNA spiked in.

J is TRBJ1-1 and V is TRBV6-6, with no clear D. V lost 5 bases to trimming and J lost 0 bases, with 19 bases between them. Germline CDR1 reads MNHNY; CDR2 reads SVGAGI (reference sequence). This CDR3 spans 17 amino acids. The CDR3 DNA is TGTGCCAGCAGTCCCTACGGACGAGGGATAATGAACACTGAAGCTTTCTTT. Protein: CASSPYGRGIMNTEAFF.

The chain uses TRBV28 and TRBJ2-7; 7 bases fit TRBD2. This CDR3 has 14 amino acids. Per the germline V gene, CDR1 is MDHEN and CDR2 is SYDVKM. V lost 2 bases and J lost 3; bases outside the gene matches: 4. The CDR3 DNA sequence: TGTGCCAGCAGTTTAGGACTAGAAGTCTACGAGCAGTACTTC. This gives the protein CASSLGLEVYEQYF.

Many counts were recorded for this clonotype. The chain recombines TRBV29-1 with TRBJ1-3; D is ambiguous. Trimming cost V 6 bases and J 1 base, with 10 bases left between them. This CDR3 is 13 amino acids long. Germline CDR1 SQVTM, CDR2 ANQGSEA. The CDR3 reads CSVETFSGNTIYF. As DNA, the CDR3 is TGCAGCGTAGAGACATTTTCTGGAAACACCATATATTTT.

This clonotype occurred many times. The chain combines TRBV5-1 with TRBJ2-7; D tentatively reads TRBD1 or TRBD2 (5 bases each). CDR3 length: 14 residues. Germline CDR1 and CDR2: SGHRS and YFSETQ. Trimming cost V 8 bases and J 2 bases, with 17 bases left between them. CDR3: CASSNRGVTYEQYF. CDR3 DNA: TGCGCCAGTTCTAATAGAGGGGTTACCTACGAGCAGTACTTC.

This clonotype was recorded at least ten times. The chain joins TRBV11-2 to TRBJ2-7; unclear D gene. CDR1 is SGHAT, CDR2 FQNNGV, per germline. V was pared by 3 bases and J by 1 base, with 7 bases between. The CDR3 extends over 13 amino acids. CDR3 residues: CASSFGRSYEQYF. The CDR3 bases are TGTGCCAGCAGCTTTGGACGGTCCTACGAGCAGTACTTC.

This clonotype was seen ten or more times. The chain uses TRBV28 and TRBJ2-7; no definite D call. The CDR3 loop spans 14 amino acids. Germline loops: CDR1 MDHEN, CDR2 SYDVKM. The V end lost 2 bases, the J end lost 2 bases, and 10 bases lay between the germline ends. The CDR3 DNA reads TGTGCCAGCAGTTTAGGTCTTAAGCCCTACGAGCAGTACTTC. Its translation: CASSLGLKPYEQYF. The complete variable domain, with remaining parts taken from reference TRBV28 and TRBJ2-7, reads DVKVTQSSRYLVKRTGEKVFLECVQDMDHENMFWYRQDPGLGLRLIYFSYDVKMKEKGDIPEGYSVSREKKERFSLILESASTNQTSMYLCASSLGLKPYEQYFGPGTRLTVT.

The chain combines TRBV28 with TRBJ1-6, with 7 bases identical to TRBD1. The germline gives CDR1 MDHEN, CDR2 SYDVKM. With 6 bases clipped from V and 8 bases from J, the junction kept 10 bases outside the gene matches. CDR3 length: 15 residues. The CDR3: CASSSIQGIDSPLHF. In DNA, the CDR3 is TGTGCCAGCAGCTCTATACAGGGGATAGATTCACCCCTCCACTTT.

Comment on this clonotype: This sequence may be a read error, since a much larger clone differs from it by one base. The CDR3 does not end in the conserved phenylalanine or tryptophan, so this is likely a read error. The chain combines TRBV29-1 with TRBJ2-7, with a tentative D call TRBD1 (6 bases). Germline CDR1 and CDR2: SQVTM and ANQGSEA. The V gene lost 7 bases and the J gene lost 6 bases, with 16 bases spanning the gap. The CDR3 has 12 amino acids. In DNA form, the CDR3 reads TGCAGCGCCTTGGGACATTCGGGCGAGCAGTACTCC. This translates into CSALGHSGEQYS.

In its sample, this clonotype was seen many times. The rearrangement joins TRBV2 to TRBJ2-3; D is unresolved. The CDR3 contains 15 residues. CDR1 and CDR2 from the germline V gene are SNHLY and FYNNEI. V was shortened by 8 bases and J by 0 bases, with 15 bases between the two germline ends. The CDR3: CASSAATVSTDTQYF. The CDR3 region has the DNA TGTGCCAGCTCCGCCGCCACAGTAAGCACAGATACGCAGTATTTT.

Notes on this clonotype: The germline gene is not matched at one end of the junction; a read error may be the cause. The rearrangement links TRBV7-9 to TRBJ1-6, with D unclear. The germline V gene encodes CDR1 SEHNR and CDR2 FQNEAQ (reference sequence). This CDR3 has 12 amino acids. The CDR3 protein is CASNLVGSPLHF. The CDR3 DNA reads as TGTGCCAGCAACTTAGTAGGCTCCCCCCTCCACTTT.

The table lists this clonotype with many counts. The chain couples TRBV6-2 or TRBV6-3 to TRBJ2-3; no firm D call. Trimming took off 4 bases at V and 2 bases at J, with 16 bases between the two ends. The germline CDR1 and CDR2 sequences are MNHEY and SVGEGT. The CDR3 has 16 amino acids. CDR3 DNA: TGTGCCAGCAGTTGGGGATTAACAGACAACACAGATACGCAGTATTTT. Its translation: CASSWGLTDNTDTQYF.

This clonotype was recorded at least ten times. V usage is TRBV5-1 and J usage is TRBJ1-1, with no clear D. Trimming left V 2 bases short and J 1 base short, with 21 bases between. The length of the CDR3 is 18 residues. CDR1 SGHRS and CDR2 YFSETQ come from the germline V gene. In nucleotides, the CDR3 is TGCGCCAGCAGCTTTAGTCCGCCAGGAGAAGAGGGGAACACTGAAGCTTTCTTT. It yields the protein CASSFSPPGEEGNTEAFF.

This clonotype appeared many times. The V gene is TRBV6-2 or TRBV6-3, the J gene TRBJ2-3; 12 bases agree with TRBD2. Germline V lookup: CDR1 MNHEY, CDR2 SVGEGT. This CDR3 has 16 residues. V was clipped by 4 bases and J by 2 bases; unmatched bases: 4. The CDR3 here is CASSSRTSGDTDTQYF. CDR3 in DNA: TGTGCCAGCAGTTCGCGGACTAGCGGGGACACAGATACGCAGTATTTT.

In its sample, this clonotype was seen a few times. CDR3 loop: CASSLSSGQAEAFF. The CDR3 bases are TGTGCCAGCAGCTTGTCGTCCGGACAGGCGGAAGCTTTCTTT. The chain has TRBV5-4 and TRBJ1-1; 7 nucleotides match TRBD1. Germline values: CDR1 SGHNT, CDR2 YYREEE (reference sequence). V trimming: 1 base; J trimming: 8 bases; junction bases outside the gene matches: 8. CDR3 length equals 14 residues.

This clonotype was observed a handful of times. The CDR3 is CASSIGTRGAYEQYF. The CDR3 DNA follows: TGTGCCAGTAGTATCGGGACTAGAGGCGCCTACGAGCAGTACTTC. This chain joins TRBV19 and TRBJ2-7; 8 bases agree with TRBD2. The CDR3 extends over 15 amino acids. Germline assignment: CDR1 LNHDA and CDR2 SQIVND (reference sequence). After removal of 3 bases from V and 2 bases from J, the junction contained 6 bases not matched to a gene.

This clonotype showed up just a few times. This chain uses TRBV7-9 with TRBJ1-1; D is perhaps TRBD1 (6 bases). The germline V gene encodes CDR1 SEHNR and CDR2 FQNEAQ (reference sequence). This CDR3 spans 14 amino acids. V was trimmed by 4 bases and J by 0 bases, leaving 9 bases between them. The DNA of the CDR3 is TGTGCCAGCAGCTACAGGGATGTGAACACTGAAGCTTTCTTT. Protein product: CASSYRDVNTEAFF.

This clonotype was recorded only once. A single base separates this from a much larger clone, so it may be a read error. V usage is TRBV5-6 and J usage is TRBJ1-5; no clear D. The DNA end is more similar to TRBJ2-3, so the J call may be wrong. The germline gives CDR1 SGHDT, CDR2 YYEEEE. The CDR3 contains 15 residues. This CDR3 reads CASSLGVYSNQPQYF. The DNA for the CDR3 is TGTGCCAGCAGCTTGGGCGTGTATAGCAATCAGCCCCAGTATTTT.

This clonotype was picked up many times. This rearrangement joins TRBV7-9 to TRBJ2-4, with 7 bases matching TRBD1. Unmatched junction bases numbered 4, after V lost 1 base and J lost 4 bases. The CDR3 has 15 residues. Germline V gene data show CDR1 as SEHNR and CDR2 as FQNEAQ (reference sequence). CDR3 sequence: CASSLVTGPKNIQYF. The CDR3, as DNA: TGTGCCAGCAGCTTAGTGACAGGGCCAAAAAACATTCAGTACTTC.